This entry describes one T cell receptor (beta chain). The antigen is not known. CDR1 and CDR2 from the germline V gene are SGHTA and FQGNSA. This CDR3 contains 15 residues. V lost 5 bases, J lost 9 bases, and 8 bases stayed unmatched. The data belong to a study of cytomegalovirus exposure and HLA in healthy donors. General observations from the study: TCR beta chain V- and J-gene trimming was linked, in a later analysis, to a missense variant in DCLRE1C. In vitro, a few CMV-associated chains proved specific for CMV antigens. A prior analysis recorded that most TCR beta V segments were productive about 90% or about 30% of the time.

PCR primers comprised 60 Vbeta and 13 Jbeta primers. Sequencing used immunoSEQ multiplex PCR; TCRdb keeps in-frame clones, though not all of them. There are around 110,000 clones in the sample; roughly 80% occur only once, and about 1.6% lies in the top ten. This TCR derives from a man aged 50 or older in good health and CMV-seronegative. The chain has TRBV7-2 and TRBJ2-1; TRBD1 matches 12 bases. The sample consisted of PBMCs. CDR3 bases: TGTGCCAGCAGCCTCCGGGACAGGGGGCTGGGTGAGCAGTTCTTC. This gives the protein CASSLRDRGLGEQFF.